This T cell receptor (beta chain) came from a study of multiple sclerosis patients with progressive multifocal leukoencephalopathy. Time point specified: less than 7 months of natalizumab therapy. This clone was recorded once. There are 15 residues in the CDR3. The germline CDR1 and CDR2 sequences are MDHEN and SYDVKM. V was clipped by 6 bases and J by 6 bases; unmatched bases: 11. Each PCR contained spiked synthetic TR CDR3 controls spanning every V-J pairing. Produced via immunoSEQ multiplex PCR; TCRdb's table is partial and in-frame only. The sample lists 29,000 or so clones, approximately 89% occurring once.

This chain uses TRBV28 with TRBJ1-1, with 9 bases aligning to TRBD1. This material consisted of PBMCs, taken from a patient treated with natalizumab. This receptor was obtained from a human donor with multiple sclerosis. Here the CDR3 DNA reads TGTGCCAGCAGGGGAACAGGGGGCTATGAGGCTGAAGCTTTCTTT. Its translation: CASRGTGGYEAEAFF.